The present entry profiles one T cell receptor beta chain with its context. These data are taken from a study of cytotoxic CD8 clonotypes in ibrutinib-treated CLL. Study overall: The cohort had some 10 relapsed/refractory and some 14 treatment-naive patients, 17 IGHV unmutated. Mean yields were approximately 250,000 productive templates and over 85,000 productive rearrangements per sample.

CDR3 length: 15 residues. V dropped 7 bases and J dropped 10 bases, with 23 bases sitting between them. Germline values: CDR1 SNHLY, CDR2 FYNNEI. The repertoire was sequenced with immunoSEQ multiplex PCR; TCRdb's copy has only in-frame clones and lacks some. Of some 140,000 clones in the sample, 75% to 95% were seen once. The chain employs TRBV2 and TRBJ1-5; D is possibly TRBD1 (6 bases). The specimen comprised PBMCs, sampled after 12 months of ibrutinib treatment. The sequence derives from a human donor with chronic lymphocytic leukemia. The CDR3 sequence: CASKRRGTSLEPQHF. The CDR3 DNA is TGTGCCAGCAAGAGGAGAGGGACATCCCTCGAACCCCAGCATTTT.